The 24 T cell receptor beta chains listed next were all sequenced from one sample in a study of a mutant IDH1 vaccine in newly diagnosed glioma. Time point in this sample: week 11, during vaccination. With topical imiquimod, each dose of the vaccine consisted of 300 ug of mutant IDH1 20-mer peptide. Sequenced by immunoSEQ multiplex PCR; TCRdb stores in-frame clones only, minus some. The sample consists of more than 30,000 clones, around 90% of them appearing once. These receptors have no identified antigens. The sequenced sample was PBMCs, obtained from a glioma patient whose treatment included an IDH1 peptide vaccine. These TCRs come from a man aged 18 to 29 with glioma.

The V call is TRBV4-1, the J call TRBJ2-1; D possibly uses TRBD1 or TRBD2 (6 bases each). The CDR3 is made up of 15 amino acids. The germline V gene has CDR1 MGHRA and CDR2 YSYEKL. The V end lost 5 bases, the J end lost 9 bases, and 20 bases lay between the germline ends. The CDR3 DNA follows: TGCGCCAGCAGCAGAGGCGGGGCCGGAGGGGGTGAGCAGTTCTTC. Its protein product is CASSRGGAGGGEQFF.

The V gene is TRBV20-1, the J gene TRBJ1-2; D unclear. The CDR3 spans 11 residues. From germline, CDR1 is DFQATT and CDR2 SNEGSKA (reference sequence). The CDR3 DNA reads TGCAGCGCCCTTTGGGCCTATGGCTACACCTTC. It specifies CSALWAYGYTF.

This chain links TRBV30 with TRBJ1-4; possible D gene TRBD1, 5 bases. Germline CDR1 reads GTSNPN; CDR2 reads SVGIG (reference sequence). The CDR3 covers 15 residues. V gave up 0 bases and J gave up 2 bases, with 10 bases separating them. The CDR3 nucleotides read TGTGCCTGGAGTGTCGGAGGGACCACTAATGAAAAACTGTTTTTT. Amino acid sequence: CAWSVGGTTNEKLFF.

This chain joins TRBV19 and TRBJ2-7, with D perhaps being TRBD1 or TRBD2 (7 bases each). Germline CDR1 reads LNHDA; CDR2 reads SQIVND (reference sequence). V was pared by 5 bases and J by 3 bases, with 17 bases between. There are 15 residues in the CDR3. CDR3 sequence (DNA): TGTGCCAGTAGTCCGGGGGGACAGACTAACTACGAGCAGTACTTC. Translation gives CASSPGGQTNYEQYF.

The V gene is TRBV7-9, the J gene TRBJ1-2; D is unclear. CDR1 and CDR2 from the germline V gene are SEHNR and FQNEAQ (reference sequence). This CDR3 comprises 15 residues. Trimming cost V 5 bases and J 9 bases, with 22 bases left between them. The CDR3 reads CASSRSTNLYGSYTF. The DNA of the CDR3 is TGTGCCAGCAGCCGATCGACAAATCTCTATGGGAGCTACACCTTC.

The V call is TRBV27, the J call TRBJ2-3; possible D gene TRBD1, 5 bases. Looked up from germline, CDR1 is MNHEY and CDR2 is SMNVEV (reference sequence). The ends were cut back, 4 bases at V and 2 bases at J, with 16 bases in the middle. The CDR3 extends over 16 amino acids. The CDR3 region has the DNA TGTGCCAGCAGTTCCCTTCGACAGATTTACACAGATACGCAGTATTTT. This encodes CASSSLRQIYTDTQYF.

The rearrangement joins TRBV25-1 to TRBJ1-2; perhaps TRBD1 as D (5 bases). The CDR3 has 13 residues. Germline V lookup: CDR1 MGHDK, CDR2 SYGVNS. V was pared by 7 bases and J by 10 bases, with 19 bases between. The DNA of the CDR3 is TGTGCCAGCACCAAAGGGGTCGGGACGGACTACACCTTC. This codes for CASTKGVGTDYTF.

The chain employs TRBV13 and TRBJ1-2; TRBD1 is a possible D gene (6 bases). Germline CDR1 reads PRHDT; CDR2 reads FYEKMQ (reference sequence). Trimming left V 3 bases short and J 8 bases short, with 13 bases between. The CDR3 consists of 13 residues. The CDR3 region has the DNA TGTGCCAGCAGCTTCCCAGGGGCCAAAGGCTACACCTTC. Translated: CASSFPGAKGYTF.

CDR3 in amino acids: CASRPGQGVRYEQYF. The CDR3 DNA reads as TGTGCCAGCAGGCCGGGACAGGGCGTACGCTACGAGCAGTACTTC. The chain recombines TRBV27 with TRBJ2-7, with 9 bases lining up with TRBD1. Per germline, CDR1 MNHEY and CDR2 SMNVEV (reference sequence). V was pared by 6 bases and J by 3 bases, with 9 bases of the junction left unmatched. This CDR3 contains 15 residues.

This clone was counted a few times. The chain combines TRBV10-3 with TRBJ1-1; no firm D call. CDR3 length equals 11 residues. Deletions cut 6 bases from V and 3 bases from J, with 5 bases between. Germline V CDR1 and CDR2: ENHRY, SYGVKD. CDR3 nucleotide sequence: TGTGCCATCAGGGAAGACACTGAAGCTTTCTTT. Translated, it gives CAIREDTEAFF.

The CDR3 sequence: CASRSTGLVYGYTF. DNA of the CDR3: TGTGCCAGCAGGTCGACAGGGTTGGTCTATGGCTACACCTTC. The chain carries TRBV28 and TRBJ1-2; 7 bases map to TRBD1. The CDR3 contains 14 residues. Losses at the gene ends were 6 bases for V and 4 bases for J; bases not matched to a gene: 8. The germline V gene has CDR1 MDHEN and CDR2 SYDVKM.

The chain couples TRBV5-1 to TRBJ2-1; TRBD2 agrees at 9 bases. The germline V gene has CDR1 SGHRS and CDR2 YFSETQ. The CDR3 consists of 16 residues. V shed 4 bases, J shed 7 bases, and the junction held 12 bases outside the gene matches. CDR3 coding DNA: TGCGCCAGCAGCCCAGTCATGGCGGGAGGGATGAATGAGCAGTTCTTC. Protein product: CASSPVMAGGMNEQFF.

The chain employs TRBV5-4 and TRBJ1-4; possibly TRBD1 for D (6 bases). CDR1 and CDR2 from the germline V gene are SGHNT and YYREEE (reference sequence). Trimming took 4 bases from V and 0 from J, leaving 13 bases between them. The CDR3 runs 16 residues. CDR3 residues: CASSNQGMATNEKLFF. CDR3 in DNA: TGTGCCAGCAGCAATCAGGGGATGGCAACTAATGAAAAACTGTTTTTT.

This chain joins TRBV7-2 and TRBJ2-1; 7 positions agree with TRBD2. Trimming cost V 6 bases and J 1 base; bases outside gene matches: 6. CDR1 SGHTA and CDR2 FQGNSA come from the germline V gene. The CDR3 has 15 amino acids. The CDR3 sequence is CASSPGGRSYNEQFF. Here the CDR3 DNA reads TGTGCCAGCAGTCCGGGGGGAAGGTCCTACAATGAGCAGTTCTTC.

The chain links TRBV7-9 to TRBJ2-7, with D perhaps TRBD2 (6 bases). Trimming pared 5 bases from V and 1 base from J, leaving 21 bases between. This CDR3 region has 17 residues. Germline assignment: CDR1 SEHNR and CDR2 FQNEAQ (reference sequence). DNA of the CDR3: TGTGCCAGCAGCCCATTTCCTAGCGATCGGAGGTCCTACGAGCAGTACTTC. This codes for CASSPFPSDRRSYEQYF.

The chain recombines TRBV30 with TRBJ2-7; D possibly corresponds to TRBD2 (6 bases). The CDR3 has 12 amino acids. V lost 8 bases, J lost 5 bases, and 16 bases lay in between. The germline CDR1 and CDR2 sequences are GTSNPN and SVGIG (reference sequence). This CDR3 reads CAPRGNPHEQYF. CDR3 sequence (DNA): TGTGCCCCCCGGGGGAACCCTCACGAGCAGTACTTC.

The chain links TRBV4-2 to TRBJ2-1; weak D call: TRBD2 (5 bases). Germline values: CDR1 LGHNA, CDR2 YNFKEQ. Trimming took off 1 base at V and 6 bases at J, with 13 bases between the two ends. This CDR3 spans 15 amino acids. CDR3 sequence (DNA): TGTGCCAGCAGCCAAGGCCCCCGAAGCGGCAATGAGCAGTTCTTC. Amino acids: CASSQGPRSGNEQFF.

The chain uses TRBV4-3 and TRBJ1-1; D is unclear. CDR3 length: 13 residues. The germline V and J ends were trimmed by 0 bases and 8 bases, with 10 bases remaining between them. The germline gives CDR1 LGHNA, CDR2 YSLEER. The CDR3 region has the DNA TGCGCCAGCAGCCAAGATGTGCGTTGGGAAGCTTTCTTT. It codes for CASSQDVRWEAFF.

This chain links TRBV30 with TRBJ1-6, with 7 bases lining up with TRBD1. The germline V gene encodes CDR1 GTSNPN and CDR2 SVGIG (reference sequence). V dropped 4 bases and J dropped 5; count of bases not matched to a gene: 8. The CDR3 length is 15 residues. CDR3 protein: CAWTSRDRNNSPLHF. The CDR3 bases are TGTGCCTGGACCTCCCGGGACAGAAATAATTCACCCCTCCACTTT.

The CDR3 nucleotides are TGTGCCAGCAGCCCAGGCCCAGACCACGCGAACACCGGGGAGCTGTTTTTT. Its protein product is CASSPGPDHANTGELFF. J is TRBJ2-2 and V is TRBV7-2; D not resolved. CDR3 length: 17 residues. The V end was cut by 5 bases, the J end by 0 bases, with 16 bases between. Germline-derived CDR1 and CDR2 are SGHTA and FQGNSA.

The genes are TRBV30 and TRBJ2-1; D is uncertain. With 5 bases removed from V and 0 bases from J, the gap between germline ends came to 11 bases. The CDR3 covers 14 residues. Germline values: CDR1 GTSNPN, CDR2 SVGIG (reference sequence). The CDR3 sequence is CAWDADLSYNEQFF. CDR3 DNA sequence: TGTGCCTGGGACGCAGATCTCTCCTACAATGAGCAGTTCTTC.

The genes are TRBV10-3 and TRBJ1-5; 7 bases are a match to TRBD1. Trimming removed 5 bases from V and 3 bases from J; junction bases left unmatched: 7. CDR3 length: 15 residues. Germline CDR1 ENHRY, CDR2 SYGVKD. CDR3 amino acids: CAISLGRGDNQPQHF. The CDR3 coding sequence is TGTGCCATCAGTTTAGGCAGGGGGGACAATCAGCCCCAGCATTTT.

J is TRBJ2-2 and V is TRBV15; D is unresolved. The ends were cut back, 3 bases at V and 7 bases at J, with 9 bases in the middle. The CDR3 contains 13 residues. CDR1 LNHNV and CDR2 YYDKDF come from the germline V gene (reference sequence). The CDR3 loop is CATSRVEVGELFF. In DNA form, the CDR3 reads TGTGCCACCAGCAGGGTAGAGGTCGGGGAGCTGTTTTTT.

The V gene is TRBV5-5, the J gene TRBJ1-1; D is undetermined. The CDR3 is 14 amino acids. V lost 2 bases, J lost 2 bases, and 10 bases lay in between. Germline lookup yields CDR1 SGHKS and CDR2 YYEKEE (reference sequence). The CDR3 loop is CASSLRTVNTEAFF. The DNA of the CDR3 is TGTGCCAGCAGCTTAAGAACAGTTAACACTGAAGCTTTCTTT.